This T cell receptor (beta chain) came from a study of blood T cell repertoires in COVID-19. About the study: From the United States, Italy and Spain came samples of acute and convalescent COVID-19.

Assay used: immunoSEQ multiplex PCR; TCRdb lists only in-frame clones, some missing. Among 200,000 or so clones listed, approximately 90% were seen once. The germline V gene encodes CDR1 SNHLY and CDR2 FYNNEI. V was clipped by 2 bases and J by 1 base, with 9 bases between them. This CDR3 spans 15 amino acids. Participants reported their clinical history, and cohort assignment relied on those reports. Sequencing used PBMCs or T cells enriched from blood (not recorded which). The TCR originated in a woman aged 40 to 50 with acute COVID-19. J is TRBJ1-5 and V is TRBV2; D perhaps matches TRBD1 (6 bases). The CDR3 region is CASSEYRDSNQPQHF. In DNA, the CDR3 is TGTGCCAGCAGTGAATACAGGGACAGCAATCAGCCCCAGCATTTT. The variable domain in full, with the rest retrieved from reference TRBV2 and TRBJ1-5, is EPEVTQTPSHQVTQMGQEVILRCVPISNHLYFYWYRQILGQKVEFLVSFYNNEISEKSEIFDDQFSVERPDGSNFTLKIRSTKLEDSAMYFCASSEYRDSNQPQHFGDGTRLSIL.